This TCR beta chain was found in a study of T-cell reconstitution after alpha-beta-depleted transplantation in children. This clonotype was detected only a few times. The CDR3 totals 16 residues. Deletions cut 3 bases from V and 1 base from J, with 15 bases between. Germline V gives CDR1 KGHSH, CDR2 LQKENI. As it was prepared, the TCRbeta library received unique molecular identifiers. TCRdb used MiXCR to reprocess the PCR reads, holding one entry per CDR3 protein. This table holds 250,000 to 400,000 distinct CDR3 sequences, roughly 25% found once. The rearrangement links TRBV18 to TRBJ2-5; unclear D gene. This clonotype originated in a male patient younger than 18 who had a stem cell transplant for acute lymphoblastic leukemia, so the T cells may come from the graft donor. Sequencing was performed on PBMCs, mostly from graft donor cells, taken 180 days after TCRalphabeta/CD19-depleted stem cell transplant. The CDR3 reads CASSPLDGYSQETQYF. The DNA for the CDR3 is TGTGCCAGCTCACCTCTGGACGGTTATAGCCAAGAGACCCAGTACTTC.